Below are 19 T cell receptor beta chains sequenced from a single sample in a study of T cell responses to AZD1222 COVID-19 vaccine. The assay was immunoSEQ multiplex PCR, and TCRdb's table has in-frame clones only and misses some. This sample has some 150,000 clones, with approximately 90% found just once. The sequencing used peripheral blood, collected on day 0 of AZD1222 vaccination. The receptors originated from an adult in good health.

The J gene is TRBJ2-1, the V gene TRBV24-1; 10 bases match TRBD2. Germline CDR1 KGHDR, CDR2 SFDVKD. V was pared by 5 bases and J by 9 bases, with 15 bases of the junction left unmatched. The CDR3 is made up of 17 amino acids. CDR3 nucleotide sequence: TGTGCCACCAGTGGGACTTTGGGCAGCGGGAGGGCTGGTGAGCAGTTCTTC. It specifies CATSGTLGSGRAGEQFF.

This chain joins TRBV6-5 and TRBJ2-2; TRBD2 agrees at 12 bases. This CDR3 is built from 14 residues. V lost 6 bases, J lost 7 bases, and 3 bases stayed unmatched. Per germline, CDR1 MNHEY and CDR2 SVGAGI. The CDR3 region is CASRLAGGNGELFF. The DNA of the CDR3 is TGTGCCAGCAGACTAGCGGGAGGAAACGGGGAGCTGTTTTTT.

V usage is TRBV24-1 and J usage is TRBJ2-2; 10 bases fit TRBD1. The germline V gene has CDR1 KGHDR and CDR2 SFDVKD. Losses at the gene ends were 9 bases for V and 6 bases for J; bases not matched to a gene: 3. The CDR3 runs 13 residues. The CDR3 nucleotides read TGTGCCACCGCCGGACAGGGGGCCGGGGAGCTGTTTTTT. It is translated as CATAGQGAGELFF.

This chain joins TRBV7-8 and TRBJ1-1; no clear D. This CDR3 has 16 residues. Germline V CDR1 and CDR2: SGHVS, FQNEAQ. The V and J ends lost 2 bases and 0 bases respectively, with 13 bases between them. The CDR3 DNA is TGTGCCAGCAGCTTAAGTTATGGCTTAATGAACACTGAAGCTTTCTTT. Protein: CASSLSYGLMNTEAFF.

The chain recombines TRBV7-8 with TRBJ2-3; D ambiguous. CDR3 length: 16 amino acids. From germline, CDR1 is SGHVS and CDR2 FQNEAQ. Between the trimmed V and J ends, which lost 3 bases and 0 bases, there was a span of 13 bases. The CDR3 spells CASSFDKRSSTDTQYF. The CDR3 DNA reads as TGTGCCAGCAGCTTCGACAAAAGATCTAGCACAGATACGCAGTATTTT.

The chain joins TRBV12-5 to TRBJ1-1, with D hard to call. Germline CDR1 is LGHNT and CDR2 is FRNRAP. The ends were cut back, 3 bases at V and 7 bases at J, with 9 bases in the middle. The CDR3 extends over 12 amino acids. DNA for the CDR3: TGTGCTAGTGGTTTTAGCCAACTTGAAGCTTTCTTT. The encoded protein is CASGFSQLEAFF.

The chain recombines TRBV30 with TRBJ1-1; perhaps TRBD1 as D (6 bases). CDR1 and CDR2 (germline): GTSNPN, SVGIG (reference sequence). There are 14 residues in the CDR3. V was shortened by 1 base and J by 1 base, with 10 bases between the two germline ends. This chain's CDR3 is CAWSAGTTNTEAFF. CDR3 nucleotides: TGTGCCTGGAGTGCCGGGACAACGAACACTGAAGCTTTCTTT.

In its sample, this clone was seen a few times. This chain links TRBV2 with TRBJ2-7, with D possibly matching TRBD1 (6 bases). Trimming took 8 bases from V and 3 from J, leaving 14 bases between them. This CDR3 has 13 residues. Germline CDR1 and CDR2: SNHLY and FYNNEI. This CDR3 reads CASVVSDSYEQYF. CDR3 bases: TGTGCCAGCGTGGTTTCGGACAGCTACGAGCAGTACTTC.

The rearrangement links TRBV14 to TRBJ2-1; the match to TRBD2 covers 8 bases. J was trimmed by 2 bases and V by 8 bases; bases with no gene match: 8. The V gene's germline CDR1 is SGHDN and CDR2 FVKESK. The CDR3 is 15 residues long. The CDR3 loop is CASCSGRRPYNEQFF. CDR3 sequence (DNA): TGTGCCAGCTGCAGCGGGAGACGTCCCTACAATGAGCAGTTCTTC.

V is TRBV19 and J is TRBJ2-1; the D is unclear. The germline gives CDR1 LNHDA, CDR2 SQIVND (reference sequence). The CDR3 has 11 residues. With 3 bases removed from V and 8 bases from J, the gap between germline ends came to 5 bases. The CDR3 DNA sequence: TGTGCCAGTAGTATTTTTGATGAGCAGTTCTTC. Amino acids: CASSIFDEQFF.

The chain carries TRBV7-7 and TRBJ1-1; D is perhaps TRBD1 (5 bases). CDR1 SSHAT and CDR2 FNYEAQ come from the germline V gene (reference sequence). The CDR3 has 14 residues. V was shortened by 5 bases and J by 0 bases, with 10 bases between the two germline ends. CDR3 bases: TGTGCCAGCAGCCCCGCAGGGCTGAACACTGAAGCTTTCTTT. Protein product: CASSPAGLNTEAFF.

This clone was seen once. The chain has TRBV6-5 and TRBJ1-5; maybe TRBD1 (6 bases). Germline CDR1 is MNHEY and CDR2 is SVGAGI. The length of the CDR3 is 13 residues. V lost 6 bases, J lost 5 bases, and 11 bases lay in between. CDR3 bases: TGTGCCAGCAGGGAGGGGGGCTATCAGCCCCAGCATTTT. Its protein is CASREGGYQPQHF.

This chain links TRBV7-8 with TRBJ2-7; D may be TRBD2 (5 bases). The V gene lost 4 bases and the J gene lost 2 bases, with 15 bases spanning the gap. CDR1 is SGHVS, CDR2 FQNEAQ, per germline. CDR3 length equals 15 residues. Here the CDR3 reads CASSSRTHLAYEQYF. CDR3 DNA sequence: TGTGCCAGCAGCTCAAGGACTCACTTGGCCTACGAGCAGTACTTC.

The chain links TRBV15 to TRBJ1-1; D remains ambiguous. In germline, CDR1 is LNHNV, CDR2 YYDKDF (reference sequence). This CDR3 has 13 residues. Between the trimmed V and J ends, which lost 0 bases and 1 base, there was a span of 3 bases. The CDR3 region is CATSRDRNTEAFF. Here the CDR3 DNA reads TGTGCCACCAGCAGAGATAGGAACACTGAAGCTTTCTTT.

The V and J genes are TRBV7-9 and TRBJ2-7; D is unresolved. The germline V and J ends were trimmed by 1 base and 3 bases, with 7 bases remaining between them. CDR1 and CDR2 from the germline V gene are SEHNR and FQNEAQ (reference sequence). This CDR3 contains 13 residues. The CDR3 sequence is CASSLGQYYEQYF. As DNA, the CDR3 is TGTGCCAGCAGCTTAGGGCAGTACTACGAGCAGTACTTC.

V and J are TRBV7-9 and TRBJ2-3; D is perhaps TRBD2 (6 bases). Trimming stripped 1 base from V and 0 bases from J, with 17 bases between. Germline-derived CDR1 and CDR2 are SEHNR and FQNEAQ (reference sequence). The CDR3 loop spans 18 amino acids. The DNA for the CDR3 is TGTGCCAGCAGCTTAGACACCGGCGGGACGATGAGCACAGATACGCAGTATTTT. Translation gives CASSLDTGGTMSTDTQYF.

This sequence joins TRBV5-1 and TRBJ2-1; D unresolved. The CDR3 runs 14 residues. CDR1 SGHRS and CDR2 YFSETQ come from the germline V gene. Trimming left V 4 bases short and J 2 bases short, with 10 bases between. The CDR3 bases are TGCGCCAGCAGCATCGACACCGCCTACAATGAGCAGTTCTTC. As protein: CASSIDTAYNEQFF.

The J gene is TRBJ2-3, the V gene TRBV6-5; 8 positions match TRBD1. The CDR3 is 15 residues long. The germline V gene has CDR1 MNHEY and CDR2 SVGAGI. Germline trimming cut 6 bases from V and 1 base from J; bases unmatched to any gene: 6. This CDR3 is CASRTLQGGTDTQYF. For the CDR3, the DNA is TGTGCCAGCAGGACTTTACAGGGGGGCACAGATACGCAGTATTTT.

The rearrangement links TRBV2 to TRBJ1-2; the D is unclear. V was clipped by 2 bases and J by 13 bases, with 23 bases between them. Germline V lookup: CDR1 SNHLY, CDR2 FYNNEI. The CDR3 consists of 15 residues. The chain's CDR3 is CASSERKVPTGRSTF. In DNA, the CDR3 is TGTGCCAGCAGTGAAAGGAAGGTCCCCACTGGTCGGAGCACCTTC.